The rows below give T cell receptor beta chains drawn from one sample of a study of cytomegalovirus exposure and HLA in healthy donors. Data came from immunoSEQ multiplex PCR; TCRdb stores just in-frame clones and leaves some out. The data contain around 180,000 clones, roughly 80% of them singletons. The sequencing sample was made of PBMCs. The source of these receptors is a man in his sixties in good health and CMV-seronegative. Each CDR3 is given with its conserved first and last residue. The D gene is left open where the match is weak. Expanded clones get a size class; other rows say once, few or many, or leave the size out.

V	size	D	J	CDR3	DNA
TRBV5-1	NA	TRBD1	TRBJ2-5	CASSLGDRVQETQYF	TGCGCCAGCAGCTTGGGGGACAGGGTCCAAGAGACCCAGTACTTC
TRBV7-9	NA	NA	TRBJ1-1	CASSLDLIYSTEAFF	TGTGCCAGCAGCTTAGATCTTATATATTCGACTGAAGCTTTCTTT
TRBV5-4	NA	TRBD2	TRBJ2-1	CASSLATGLANEQFF	TGTGCCAGCAGCTTGGCCACGGGACTAGCAAATGAGCAGTTCTTC
TRBV28	NA	NA	TRBJ1-4	CASSPPRGEELFF	TGTGCCAGCAGTCCTCCCCGGGGGGAGGAACTGTTTTTT
TRBV6-1	once	NA	TRBJ1-5	CASSEAQAGLWPQNF	TGTGCCAGCAGTGAAGCGCAGGCTGGCTTGTGGCCCCAGAATTTT
TRBV9	once	NA	TRBJ2-1	CASSVLLQGGEQFF	TGTGCCAGCAGCGTTTTACTACAGGGGGGGGAGCAGTTCTTC
TRBV4-2	NA	TRBD2	TRBJ2-7	CASSQGVGTTYEQYF	TGTGCCAGCAGCCAAGGAGTTGGGACTACCTACGAGCAGTACTTC
TRBV15	NA	TRBD1	TRBJ1-5	CATSTRQGSGGPQNF	TGTGCCACCAGCACACGACAGGGCTCGGGGGGGCCCCAGAATTTT
TRBV28	few	TRBD2	TRBJ2-1	CASSLSGSGSRDNEQFF	TGTGCCAGCAGTTTGAGTGGTAGCGGGAGCAGGGACAATGAGCAGTTCTTC
TRBV18	NA	TRBD2	TRBJ2-3	CASSPQSLAGDLYF	TGTGCCAGCTCACCACAGTCCCTAGCGGGAGACCTGTATTTT
TRBV14	NA	NA	TRBJ1-2	CASSQGQGRSYGYTF	TGTGCCAGCAGCCAAGGCCAGGGGCGTTCCTATGGCTACACCTTC
TRBV6-4	NA	TRBD1	TRBJ2-1	CASSTGASRIYNEQFF	TGTGCCAGCAGCACAGGGGCCTCGCGAATTTACAATGAGCAGTTCTTC
TRBV29-1	NA	TRBD2	TRBJ2-7	CSVDYGRAGEQYF	TGCAGCGTTGATTACGGGAGGGCCGGGGAGCAGTACTTC
TRBV7-2	once	NA	TRBJ1-2	CASSLGGGYGYTF	TGTGCCAGCAGCTTAGGGGGAGGCTATGGCTACACCTTC
TRBV9	NA	TRBD2	TRBJ2-5	CASSSRWSGRVQETQYF	TGTGCCAGCAGCTCTCGGTGGAGCGGGAGGGTCCAAGAGACCCAGTACTTC
TRBV28	NA	TRBD2	TRBJ2-7	CASSGVTGTRIPYEQYF	TGTGCCAGCAGTGGAGTCACCGGGACTAGGATCCCCTACGAGCAGTACTTC
TRBV9	NA	NA	TRBJ2-7	CASSPNLAATAEQYF	TGTGCCAGCAGCCCCAATTTAGCGGCTACTGCCGAGCAGTACTTC
TRBV5-1	NA	TRBD2	TRBJ2-7	CASSPDGGAYEQYF	TGCGCCAGCAGCCCGGACGGGGGGGCCTACGAGCAGTACTTC
TRBV6-6	NA	TRBD1	TRBJ1-5	CASRTGLQPQHF	TGTGCCAGTAGGACAGGGCTTCAGCCCCAGCATTTT
TRBV9	few	NA	TRBJ2-2	CASSVGALALTGELFF	TGTGCCAGCAGCGTAGGAGCTCTAGCGCTTACCGGGGAGCTGTTTTTT
TRBV7-9	NA	TRBD2	TRBJ2-3	CASSFPIRTSGGADTQYF	TGTGCCAGCAGCTTCCCAATTCGGACTAGCGGGGGTGCAGATACGCAGTATTTT
TRBV6-1	few	TRBD1	TRBJ1-3	CASSERGRNTIYF	TGTGCCAGCAGTGAAAGGGGGCGCAACACCATATATTTT
TRBV7-2	NA	TRBD2	TRBJ2-2	CASSLERESGELFF	TGTGCCAGCAGCTTAGAGCGGGAGTCCGGGGAGCTGTTTTTT
TRBV9	NA	TRBD2	TRBJ2-3	CASSVGLAITDTQYF	TGTGCCAGCAGCGTAGGACTAGCAATCACAGATACGCAGTATTTT
TRBV20-1	NA	NA	TRBJ2-3	CSASAEDTQYF	TGCAGTGCTAGCGCGGAGGATACGCAGTATTTT
TRBV6-1	few	NA	TRBJ1-5	CATSSGGGNQPQHF	TGTGCCACCTCCTCGGGAGGGGGCAATCAGCCCCAGCATTTT
TRBV7-9	few	NA	TRBJ1-1	CASSLAGRGNTEAFF	TGTGCCAGCAGCTTAGCGGGCAGGGGGAACACTGAAGCTTTCTTT
TRBV7-7	NA	NA	TRBJ1-3	CASSLAEGSGNTIYF	TGTGCTAGCAGCTTAGCAGAGGGTTCCGGAAACACCATATATTTT
TRBV19	NA	NA	TRBJ1-2	CASSIPQARLGYPF	TGTGCCAGTAGTATCCCCCAGGCGAGATTGGGCTACCCCTTC
TRBV27	NA	TRBD1	TRBJ2-7	CASSFGTGGGYEQYF	TGTGCCAGCAGTTTCGGGACAGGGGGTGGCTACGAGCAGTACTTC
TRBV4-2	NA	NA	TRBJ2-3	CASSQGPGFVDLSSTDTQYF	TGTGCCAGCAGCCAAGGCCCCGGGTTCGTTGACCTATCTAGCACAGATACGCAGTATTTT
TRBV30	NA	NA	TRBJ2-3	CAWSIDHTDTQYF	TGTGCCTGGAGTATAGATCACACAGATACGCAGTATTTT
TRBV5-1	NA	TRBD2	TRBJ2-1	CASSLVAGVNEQFF	TGCGCCAGCAGCTTGGTCGCGGGAGTCAATGAGCAGTTCTTC
TRBV12-5	NA	NA	TRBJ1-2	CASGFRHGYTF	TGTGCTAGTGGTTTCAGACACGGCTACACCTTC
TRBV27	NA	TRBD2	TRBJ2-3	CASQLAGRTDTQYF	TGTGCCAGTCAGCTAGCGGGGCGAACAGATACGCAGTATTTT
TRBV5-1	NA	TRBD2	TRBJ2-1	CASSSTSGVYNEQFF	TGCGCCAGCAGCTCCACTAGCGGAGTTTACAATGAGCAGTTCTTC
TRBV7-3	NA	NA	TRBJ2-1	CASSLDPGVSYNEQFF	TGTGCCAGCAGCTTAGACCCAGGGGTATCCTACAATGAGCAGTTCTTC
TRBV7-9	few	TRBD2	TRBJ2-6	CASSLGREREPSGANVLTF	TGTGCCAGCAGCTTAGGCAGGGAGCGGGAACCCTCTGGGGCCAACGTCCTGACTTTC
TRBV5-6	once	NA	TRBJ2-2	CASKQDLANTGELFF	TGTGCCAGCAAACAGGACCTCGCGAACACCGGGGAGCTGTTTTTT
TRBV27	NA	NA	TRBJ2-7	CASSSVWAGVTYEQYF	TGTGCCAGCAGTTCCGTCTGGGCAGGGGTCACCTACGAGCAGTACTTC
TRBV6-1	few	NA	TRBJ1-1	CASSRDTLNTEAFF	TGTGCCAGCAGCCGAGACACCTTGAACACTGAAGCTTTCTTT
TRBV10-3	NA	NA	TRBJ2-6	CAIRADSSGANVLTF	TGTGCCATCAGAGCCGACAGCTCTGGGGCCAACGTCCTGACTTTC
TRBV7-2	NA	NA	TRBJ1-2	CASSSDGAGTNYGYTF	TGTGCCAGCAGCTCAGATGGGGCAGGGACTAACTATGGCTACACCTTC
TRBV27	NA	NA	TRBJ2-1	CASSSGAGISYNEQFF	TGTGCCAGCAGTTCTGGAGCGGGCATATCCTACAATGAGCAGTTCTTC
TRBV5-1	NA	TRBD1	TRBJ1-2	CASSLVAGGNYGYTF	TGCGCCAGCAGCTTGGTGGCAGGGGGAAACTATGGCTACACCTTC
TRBV19	NA	TRBD1	TRBJ2-5	CASSSGQGIETQYF	TGTGCCAGTAGTTCTGGACAGGGAATAGAGACCCAGTACTTC
TRBV5-1	NA	NA	TRBJ2-3	CASSLGGGGRADTQYF	TGCGCCAGCAGCTTGGGTGGGGGGGGCCGCGCAGATACGCAGTATTTT
TRBV30	NA	TRBD1	TRBJ1-2	CAWSTGGGNYGHTF	TGTGCCTGGAGTACAGGGGGGGGGAACTATGGCCACACCTTC
TRBV7-3	NA	TRBD2	TRBJ2-7	CASSRTSGSYEQYF	TGTGCCAGCAGCCGTACTAGCGGGAGTTACGAGCAGTACTTC
TRBV5-1	NA	TRBD2	TRBJ2-3	CASRPGTSGTDTQYF	TGCGCCAGCAGACCCGGGACTAGCGGCACAGATACGCAGTATTTT
TRBV12-5	NA	TRBD2	TRBJ2-3	CASGLTSGGTDTQYF	TGTGCTAGTGGTTTGACTAGCGGGGGGACAGATACGCAGTATTTT
TRBV6-5	few	NA	TRBJ1-6	CASRPREGRSPLHF	TGTGCCAGCAGGCCCAGGGAGGGGCGCTCACCCCTCCACTTT
TRBV6-6	NA	TRBD1	TRBJ1-3	CASSSRGESGNTIYF	TGTGCCAGCAGTTCCAGGGGGGAATCTGGAAACACCATATATTTT